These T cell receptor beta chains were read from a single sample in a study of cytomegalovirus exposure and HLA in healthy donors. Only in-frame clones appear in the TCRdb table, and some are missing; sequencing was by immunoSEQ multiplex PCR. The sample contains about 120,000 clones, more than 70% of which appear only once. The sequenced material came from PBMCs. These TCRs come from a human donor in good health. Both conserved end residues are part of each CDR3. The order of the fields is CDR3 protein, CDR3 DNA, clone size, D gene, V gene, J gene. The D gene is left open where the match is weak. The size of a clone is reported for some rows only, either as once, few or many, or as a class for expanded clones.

cdr3_aa: CASSKVESTVGNQPQHF
cdr3_nt: TGTGCCAGCAGCAAAGTCGAAAGTACGGTTGGCAATCAGCCCCAGCATTTT
clone_size: -
d_call: -
v_call: TRBV21-1
j_call: TRBJ1-5

cdr3_aa: CASSLLTEGGNSPLHF
cdr3_nt: TGCGCCAGCAGCTTGCTAACGGAGGGCGGGAATTCACCCCTCCACTTT
clone_size: -
d_call: -
v_call: TRBV5-1
j_call: TRBJ1-6

cdr3_aa: CASSPRDRGENEAFF
cdr3_nt: TGTGCCAGCAGCCCAAGGGACAGGGGGGAGAATGAAGCTTTCTTT
clone_size: once
d_call: TRBD1
v_call: TRBV7-2
j_call: TRBJ1-1

cdr3_aa: CASSQVGRPGEQFF
cdr3_nt: TGCGCCAGCAGCCAAGTAGGGAGACCCGGCGAGCAGTTCTTC
clone_size: -
d_call: -
v_call: TRBV4-1
j_call: TRBJ2-1

cdr3_aa: CASSVNTGYYDSYEQYF
cdr3_nt: TGTGCCAGTAGCGTCAACACGGGATATTATGACTCCTACGAGCAGTACTTC
clone_size: once
d_call: -
v_call: TRBV19
j_call: TRBJ2-7

cdr3_aa: CASSSRGEGDYGYTF
cdr3_nt: TGTGCCAGCAGCTCAAGGGGTGAAGGGGACTATGGCTACACCTTC
clone_size: -
d_call: -
v_call: TRBV9
j_call: TRBJ1-2

cdr3_aa: CASTNDRGSEKLFF
cdr3_nt: TGTGCCAGCACCAACGACAGGGGAAGTGAAAAACTGTTTTTT
clone_size: -
d_call: TRBD1
v_call: TRBV6-1
j_call: TRBJ1-4

cdr3_aa: CATSGSQPGQTTNTEAFF
cdr3_nt: TGTGCCACCAGCGGGAGTCAACCGGGACAGACTACGAACACTGAAGCTTTCTTT
clone_size: -
d_call: TRBD1
v_call: TRBV15
j_call: TRBJ1-1

cdr3_aa: CASSLAGVSGNTIYF
cdr3_nt: TGTGCCAGCAGCTTGGCGGGGGTCTCTGGAAACACCATATATTTT
clone_size: -
d_call: -
v_call: TRBV5-6
j_call: TRBJ1-3

cdr3_aa: CASSSLQGSSGELFF
cdr3_nt: TGCGCCAGCAGCTCCTTACAGGGGAGTAGCGGGGAGCTGTTTTTT
clone_size: few
d_call: TRBD1
v_call: TRBV5-1
j_call: TRBJ2-2

cdr3_aa: CATSRGSPQGSYEQYF
cdr3_nt: TGTGCCACCAGCAGAGGTTCCCCCCAGGGCTCCTACGAGCAGTACTTC
clone_size: -
d_call: -
v_call: TRBV15
j_call: TRBJ2-7

cdr3_aa: CASSSGGLPQVETQYF
cdr3_nt: TGTGCCAGTAGTAGCGGGGGGCTTCCCCAGGTAGAGACCCAGTACTTC
clone_size: -
d_call: TRBD2
v_call: TRBV19
j_call: TRBJ2-5

cdr3_aa: CSVAGVRQGGTQYF
cdr3_nt: TGCAGCGTTGCGGGAGTTCGACAGGGTGGAACCCAGTACTTC
clone_size: -
d_call: -
v_call: TRBV29-1
j_call: TRBJ2-5

cdr3_aa: CSALGDPEQFF
cdr3_nt: TGCAGTGCTCTCGGGGATCCTGAGCAGTTCTTC
clone_size: -
d_call: -
v_call: TRBV20-1
j_call: TRBJ2-1

cdr3_aa: CASSDVRSEKLFF
cdr3_nt: TGTGCCAGCAGTGACGTTCGGAGCGAAAAACTGTTTTTT
clone_size: -
d_call: -
v_call: TRBV6-6
j_call: TRBJ1-4

cdr3_aa: CASSQTTQGAGGYTF
cdr3_nt: TGTGCCAGCAGCCAAACTACACAGGGGGCGGGTGGCTACACCTTC
clone_size: -
d_call: TRBD1
v_call: TRBV11-2
j_call: TRBJ1-2

cdr3_aa: CASSPMSGDNEQFF
cdr3_nt: TGTGCCAGCTCACCAATGTCCGGGGACAATGAGCAGTTCTTC
clone_size: -
d_call: -
v_call: TRBV18
j_call: TRBJ2-1

cdr3_aa: CASSPHAQGSYTF
cdr3_nt: TGTGCCAGCAGCCCGCACGCACAGGGGTCCTACACCTTC
clone_size: once
d_call: TRBD1
v_call: TRBV11-2
j_call: TRBJ1-2

cdr3_aa: CASRQAGTGGYEQYF
cdr3_nt: TGTGCCAGCAGACAAGCTGGGACAGGGGGCTACGAGCAGTACTTC
clone_size: -
d_call: TRBD1
v_call: TRBV28
j_call: TRBJ2-7

cdr3_aa: CASSQLPDYGYTF
cdr3_nt: TGTGCCAGCAGCCAGCTCCCAGACTATGGCTACACCTTC
clone_size: -
d_call: -
v_call: TRBV14
j_call: TRBJ1-2

cdr3_aa: CASSKGANSPLHF
cdr3_nt: TGTGCCAGTAGTAAAGGGGCTAATTCACCCCTCCACTTT
clone_size: -
d_call: -
v_call: TRBV19
j_call: TRBJ1-6

cdr3_aa: CASSTTAWSYNEQFF
cdr3_nt: TGTGCCAGTAGTACTACCGCTTGGTCCTACAATGAGCAGTTCTTC
clone_size: -
d_call: -
v_call: TRBV19
j_call: TRBJ2-1

cdr3_aa: CASSGLAAYNEQFF
cdr3_nt: TGTGCCAGCAGTGGGCTAGCGGCTTACAATGAGCAGTTCTTC
clone_size: -
d_call: TRBD2
v_call: TRBV6-1
j_call: TRBJ2-1

cdr3_aa: CASSYEDQAGQPQHF
cdr3_nt: TGTGCCAGCAGTTACGAGGATCAGGCGGGTCAGCCCCAGCATTTT
clone_size: -
d_call: -
v_call: TRBV6-5
j_call: TRBJ1-5

cdr3_aa: CSSRPTSTDTQYF
cdr3_nt: TGTTCCAGCAGACCCACTAGCACAGATACGCAGTATTTT
clone_size: once
d_call: -
v_call: TRBV7-9
j_call: TRBJ2-3

cdr3_aa: CASSYNLRGGQQFF
cdr3_nt: TGTGCCAGCAGCTATAACCTTCGGGGGGGTCAGCAGTTCTTC
clone_size: -
d_call: TRBD2
v_call: TRBV7-9
j_call: TRBJ2-1

cdr3_aa: CASSYSKAGTGYF
cdr3_nt: TGTGCCAGCAGTTACTCGAAGGCCGGGACAGGGTATTTT
clone_size: few
d_call: TRBD1
v_call: TRBV6-6
j_call: TRBJ2-3

cdr3_aa: CASSPPDRGRGDTQYF
cdr3_nt: TGCGCCAGCAGCCCTCCCGACAGGGGGCGAGGAGATACGCAGTATTTT
clone_size: -
d_call: TRBD1
v_call: TRBV5-1
j_call: TRBJ2-3

cdr3_aa: CASRGRAGNTIYF
cdr3_nt: TGTGCCAGTAGAGGCAGGGCTGGAAACACCATATATTTT
clone_size: few
d_call: -
v_call: TRBV19
j_call: TRBJ1-3

cdr3_aa: CASRQGLDTEAFF
cdr3_nt: TGCGCCAGCAGGCAGGGGTTGGACACTGAAGCTTTCTTT
clone_size: -
d_call: -
v_call: TRBV5-1
j_call: TRBJ1-1

cdr3_aa: CASSQLGVNQPQHF
cdr3_nt: TGTGCCAGCAGCCAGCTAGGGGTTAACCAGCCCCAGCATTTT
clone_size: -
d_call: -
v_call: TRBV14
j_call: TRBJ1-5

cdr3_aa: CASSPRAPANTGELFF
cdr3_nt: TGTGCCAGCAGCCCCCGAGCCCCCGCGAACACCGGGGAGCTGTTTTTT
clone_size: -
d_call: -
v_call: TRBV7-9
j_call: TRBJ2-2

cdr3_aa: CASSEARANQPQHF
cdr3_nt: TGTGCCAGCAGTGAAGCCAGGGCGAATCAGCCCCAGCATTTT
clone_size: once
d_call: -
v_call: TRBV2
j_call: TRBJ1-5

cdr3_aa: CASSITENQPQHF
cdr3_nt: TGTGCCAGCTCAATCACAGAAAATCAGCCCCAGCATTTT
clone_size: few
d_call: -
v_call: TRBV18
j_call: TRBJ1-5

cdr3_aa: CASSWRQDTPYEQYF
cdr3_nt: TGTGCCAGCAGCTGGAGACAGGATACTCCCTACGAGCAGTACTTC
clone_size: -
d_call: -
v_call: TRBV7-2
j_call: TRBJ2-7

cdr3_aa: CASSLSTAYTPENTEAFF
cdr3_nt: TGTGCCAGCAGTTTATCAACCGCTTACACCCCCGAGAACACTGAAGCTTTCTTT
clone_size: -
d_call: -
v_call: TRBV27
j_call: TRBJ1-1

cdr3_aa: CASSLVAETQYF
cdr3_nt: TGTGCCAGCAGCTTGGTTGCGGAGACCCAGTACTTC
clone_size: -
d_call: -
v_call: TRBV5-6
j_call: TRBJ2-5

cdr3_aa: CASSDRRNSPLHF
cdr3_nt: TGTGCCAGCAGTGACCGGCGGAATTCACCCCTCCACTTT
clone_size: -
d_call: -
v_call: TRBV6-4
j_call: TRBJ1-6

cdr3_aa: CASSKRLTEYNSPLHF
cdr3_nt: TGTGCCAGCAGCAAACGACTCACGGAGTATAATTCACCCCTCCACTTT
clone_size: -
d_call: -
v_call: TRBV21-1
j_call: TRBJ1-6

cdr3_aa: CASSLQPSGGETQYF
cdr3_nt: TGCGCCAGCAGCTTGCAGCCTAGCGGGGGAGAGACCCAGTACTTC
clone_size: -
d_call: TRBD2
v_call: TRBV5-1
j_call: TRBJ2-5

cdr3_aa: CASGGTAGDTQYF
cdr3_nt: TGTGCCAGCGGCGGGACAGCCGGCGATACGCAGTATTTT
clone_size: -
d_call: -
v_call: TRBV2
j_call: TRBJ2-3

cdr3_aa: CAIRTGQVGTEAFF
cdr3_nt: TGTGCCATCAGAACGGGACAGGTTGGCACTGAAGCTTTCTTT
clone_size: -
d_call: TRBD1
v_call: TRBV10-3
j_call: TRBJ1-1

cdr3_aa: CASSWTGDEQYF
cdr3_nt: TGCGCCAGCAGCTGGACAGGGGACGAGCAGTACTTC
clone_size: few
d_call: TRBD1
v_call: TRBV5-1
j_call: TRBJ2-7

cdr3_aa: CASSVSQANEKLFF
cdr3_nt: TGTGCCAGCAGCGTATCTCAGGCTAATGAAAAACTGTTTTTT
clone_size: once
d_call: -
v_call: TRBV9
j_call: TRBJ1-4

cdr3_aa: CASSYGWNTEAFF
cdr3_nt: TGTGCCAGCAGTTACGGCTGGAACACTGAAGCTTTCTTT
clone_size: few
d_call: -
v_call: TRBV6-6
j_call: TRBJ1-1

cdr3_aa: CASSEGGQPAYEQYF
cdr3_nt: TGTGCCAGCAGTGAAGGGGGACAGCCCGCCTACGAGCAGTACTTC
clone_size: -
d_call: TRBD1
v_call: TRBV25-1
j_call: TRBJ2-7

cdr3_aa: CASSQGAKNQPQHF
cdr3_nt: TGTGCCAGCTCACAGGGGGCCAAGAATCAGCCCCAGCATTTT
clone_size: once
d_call: TRBD1
v_call: TRBV18
j_call: TRBJ1-5

cdr3_aa: CASTDRTNPEKLFF
cdr3_nt: TGTGCCAGCACCGACAGGACGAACCCTGAAAAACTGTTTTTT
clone_size: -
d_call: -
v_call: TRBV2
j_call: TRBJ1-4

cdr3_aa: CASSLAGGENNEQFF
cdr3_nt: TGTGCCAGCAGTCTGGCCGGGGGGGAAAACAATGAGCAGTTCTTC
clone_size: -
d_call: TRBD2
v_call: TRBV6-5
j_call: TRBJ2-1

cdr3_aa: CASSQTSGGAGDTQYF
cdr3_nt: TGTGCCAGCAGCCAGACTAGCGGGGGGGCCGGGGATACGCAGTATTTT
clone_size: -
d_call: TRBD2
v_call: TRBV7-2
j_call: TRBJ2-3

cdr3_aa: CATSRGTTGENNEQFF
cdr3_nt: TGTGCCACCAGCAGAGGAACGACAGGGGAAAACAATGAGCAGTTCTTC
clone_size: -
d_call: TRBD1
v_call: TRBV15
j_call: TRBJ2-1

cdr3_aa: CATSEGVDYEQYF
cdr3_nt: TGTGCCACCAGCGAGGGGGTAGACTACGAGCAGTACTTC
clone_size: once
d_call: -
v_call: TRBV15
j_call: TRBJ2-7

cdr3_aa: CASNQVGRQPQHF
cdr3_nt: TGTGCCAGCAATCAAGTAGGGAGACAGCCCCAGCATTTT
clone_size: -
d_call: -
v_call: TRBV2
j_call: TRBJ1-5

cdr3_aa: CASSQTGGHQPQHF
cdr3_nt: TGTGCCAGCAGCCAAACAGGGGGCCATCAGCCCCAGCATTTT
clone_size: few
d_call: TRBD1
v_call: TRBV5-6
j_call: TRBJ1-5